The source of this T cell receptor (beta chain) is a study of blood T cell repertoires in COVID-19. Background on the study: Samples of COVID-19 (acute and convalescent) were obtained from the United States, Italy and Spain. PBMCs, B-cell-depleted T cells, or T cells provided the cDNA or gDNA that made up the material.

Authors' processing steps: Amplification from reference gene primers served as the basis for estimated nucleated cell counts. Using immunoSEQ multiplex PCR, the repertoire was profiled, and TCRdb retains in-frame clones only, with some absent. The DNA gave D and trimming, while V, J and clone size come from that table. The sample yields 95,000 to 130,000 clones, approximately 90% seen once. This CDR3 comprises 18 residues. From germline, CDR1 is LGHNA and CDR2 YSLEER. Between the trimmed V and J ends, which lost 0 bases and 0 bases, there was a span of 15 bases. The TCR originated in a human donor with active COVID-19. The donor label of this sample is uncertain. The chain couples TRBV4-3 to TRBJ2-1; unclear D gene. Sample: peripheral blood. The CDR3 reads CASSQEVSKGRSYNEQFF. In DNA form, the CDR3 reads TGCGCCAGCAGCCAAGAGGTTAGCAAAGGCCGCTCCTACAATGAGCAGTTCTTC.